The clone carrying this TCR beta chain has only a few counts. This specimen belongs to a study of T cells in Graves' hyperthyroidism and ophthalmopathy. Amplification targeted TCR beta CDR3 regions from RNA transcripts. When the TCR CDR3 underwent first-round RT-PCR, the HTBI primer set was used. TCRdb redid the calling of the multiplex PCR reads with MiXCR, one entry per CDR3 protein. This sample carries about 610,000 distinct CDR3 sequences, around 42% of them seen once, and the ten largest clones take about 8.3%. The CDR3 sequence is 15 residues long. J lost 2 bases, V lost 8 bases, and 12 bases had no gene match. The germline V gene encodes CDR1 SNHLY and CDR2 FYNNEI.

The chain couples TRBV2 to TRBJ2-7; 7 nucleotides line up with TRBD2. This clonotype originated in a woman between 18 and 29 years old with Graves' hyperthyroidism. Sequencing input: peripheral blood or thyroid tissue (not recorded which). In nucleotides, the CDR3 is TGTGCCAGCGCCACCTCAGGTGGGAGGGCCTACGAGCAGTACTTC. Protein sequence: CASATSGGRAYEQYF. Using reference TRBV2 and TRBJ2-7 for the parts outside the CDR3, the full variable domain is EPEVTQTPSHQVTQMGQEVILRCVPISNHLYFYWYRQILGQKVEFLVSFYNNEISEKSEIFDDQFSVERPDGSNFTLKIRSTKLEDSAMYFCASATSGGRAYEQYFGPGTRLTVT.